This record concerns one T cell receptor beta chain sequence. The antigen is not known. Libraries were prepared by immunoSEQ multiplex PCR; TCRdb keeps only in-frame clonotypes and omits some of them. The data show hundreds of thousands of clones, 90% to 95% seen once. Pooling was applied to second doses at about 4 or about 12 weeks. These data come from a study of T cell responses to AZD1222 COVID-19 vaccine. Study-wide results and caveats: Females outnumbered males among donors, who were mostly white British; clonal diversity was possibly underestimated. No repertoire was sampled before or during the peak T cell response, only after it. In the spike-specific TCR repertoire, nearly half reportedly target unmutated variant regions.

This CDR3 region has 15 residues. The germline V gene encodes CDR1 SGDLS and CDR2 YYNGEE. The chain employs TRBV9 and TRBJ2-5; TRBD2 might be the D (5 bases). The J call may be wrong; the DNA end is better matched by TRBJ2-7. The clonotype originates from an adult who received the AZD1222 COVID-19 vaccine. Source: peripheral blood, taken 28 days after the second AZD1222 dose. CDR3 DNA: TGTGCCAGCAGCCCAGGTAGCGTTAAGGCCTACGAGCAGTACTTC. Translating it yields CASSPGSVKAYEQYF.